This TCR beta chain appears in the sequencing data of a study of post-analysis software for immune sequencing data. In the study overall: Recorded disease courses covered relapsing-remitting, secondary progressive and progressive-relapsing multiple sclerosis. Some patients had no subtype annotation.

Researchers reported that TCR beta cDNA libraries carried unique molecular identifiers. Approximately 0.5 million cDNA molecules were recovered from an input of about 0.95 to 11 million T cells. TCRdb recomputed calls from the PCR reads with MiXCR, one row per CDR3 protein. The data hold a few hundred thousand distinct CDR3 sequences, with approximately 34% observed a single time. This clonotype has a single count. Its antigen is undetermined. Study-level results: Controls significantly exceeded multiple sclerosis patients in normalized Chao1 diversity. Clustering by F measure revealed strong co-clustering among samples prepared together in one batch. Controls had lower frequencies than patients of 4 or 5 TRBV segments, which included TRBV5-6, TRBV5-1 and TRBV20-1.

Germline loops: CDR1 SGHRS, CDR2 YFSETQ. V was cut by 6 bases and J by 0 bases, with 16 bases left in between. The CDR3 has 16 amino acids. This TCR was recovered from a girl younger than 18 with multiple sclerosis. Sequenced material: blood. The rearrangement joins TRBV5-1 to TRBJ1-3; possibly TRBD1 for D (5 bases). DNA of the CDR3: TGCGCCAGCACCGCTATCCACGACAGCTCTGGAAACACCATATATTTT. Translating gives CASTAIHDSSGNTIYF.